Presented here are 13 T cell receptor beta chains from one specimen sequenced in a study of blood T cell repertoires in COVID-19. The table came from immunoSEQ multiplex PCR; TCRdb's copy has only in-frame clones and leaves some out. The sample consists of roughly 80,000 clones, about 85% of them appearing once. Material: peripheral blood. All receptors derive from a human donor in a cohort sampled during active COVID-19.

This chain connects TRBV12-3 or TRBV12-4 to TRBJ2-7; D not certain. V lost 4 bases and J 3 bases, leaving 4 bases between the germline ends. This CDR3 is 11 amino acids long. The CDR3 DNA follows: TGTGCCAGCAGTTCGTACTACGAGCAGTACTTC. As protein: CASSSYYEQYF.

This clone occurred a few times. The genes are TRBV5-1 and TRBJ2-6, with D perhaps matching TRBD1 (6 bases). The CDR3 contains 17 residues. Germline V gene sequence: CDR1 SGHRS, CDR2 YFSETQ. V was clipped by 1 base and J by 0 bases, with 11 bases between them. CDR3 in DNA: TGCGCCAGCAGCTTGACAGGGTTGAGCTCTGGGGCCAACGTCCTGACTTTC. Its protein is CASSLTGLSSGANVLTF.

The chain has TRBV7-9 and TRBJ2-1; 10 bases agree with TRBD1. Germline loops: CDR1 SEHNR, CDR2 FQNEAQ (reference sequence). V lost 6 bases and J lost 2; bases outside the gene matches: 4. This CDR3 has 15 amino acids. The CDR3 DNA reads as TGTGCCAGCAGTCGACAGGGGGCTGCCTACAATGAGCAGTTCTTC. Its protein product is CASSRQGAAYNEQFF.

J is TRBJ2-7 and V is TRBV2, with a tentative D call TRBD2 (5 bases). V lost 6 bases and J lost 3, with 18 bases in between. Germline lookup yields CDR1 SNHLY and CDR2 FYNNEI. This CDR3 has 15 residues. The CDR3 reads CASSPRPSPLYEQYF. Written as DNA, the CDR3 is TGTGCCAGCAGCCCTCGGCCTAGCCCCCTCTACGAGCAGTACTTC. The full variable domain, its missing parts supplied by reference TRBV2 and TRBJ2-7, is EPEVTQTPSHQVTQMGQEVILRCVPISNHLYFYWYRQILGQKVEFLVSFYNNEISEKSEIFDDQFSVERPDGSNFTLKIRSTKLEDSAMYFCASSPRPSPLYEQYFGPGTRLTVT.

This clone was observed a few times. The rearrangement uses TRBV3-1 (or the pseudogene TRBV3-2) and TRBJ2-5, with D possibly TRBD2 on 6 matching bases. The CDR3 has 17 residues. Trimming took 0 bases from V and 4 from J, leaving 18 bases between them. Looked up from germline, CDR1 is LGHDT and CDR2 is YNNKEL (reference sequence). The CDR3 reads CASSQDQGRRARETQYF. CDR3 sequence (DNA): TGTGCCAGCAGCCAAGATCAGGGAAGGAGGGCCAGAGAGACCCAGTACTTC.

This clone has only a few counts. V gene TRBV6-6 combines with J gene TRBJ1-1; 8 bases line up with TRBD1. Germline assignment: CDR1 MNHNY and CDR2 SVGAGI (reference sequence). CDR3 length: 16 residues. With 2 bases clipped from V and 5 bases from J, the junction kept 10 bases outside the gene matches. CDR3 coding DNA: TGTGCCAGCAGTTACCGCGCCAGGGGGCATAGGACTGAAGCTTTCTTT. Its translation is CASSYRARGHRTEAFF.

The rearrangement uses TRBV7-8 and TRBJ2-7; D is perhaps TRBD2 (5 bases). CDR3 size: 14 residues. Germline assignment: CDR1 SGHVS and CDR2 FQNEAQ. Trimming took off 5 bases at V and 4 bases at J, with 15 bases between the two ends. The CDR3 DNA reads as TGTGCCAGCAGCATCGGACGTGGGAGATACGAGCAGTACTTC. Amino acid sequence: CASSIGRGRYEQYF.

A word on this clone: This specimen includes other DNA sequences encoding the same CDR3. This chain joins TRBV5-1 and TRBJ1-4; D remains ambiguous. Germline lookup yields CDR1 SGHRS and CDR2 YFSETQ. This CDR3 has 13 residues. V lost 1 base, J lost 5 bases, and 6 bases lay in between. The CDR3 loop reads CASSLSGNEKLFF. CDR3 coding DNA: TGCGCCAGCAGCTTGTCGGGGAATGAAAAACTGTTTTTT.

This rearrangement joins TRBV7-2 to TRBJ2-1; the match to TRBD2 covers 7 bases. With 3 bases clipped from V and 6 bases from J, the junction kept 8 bases outside the gene matches. Per germline, CDR1 SGHTA and CDR2 FQGNSA. The CDR3 sequence is 15 residues long. The CDR3 DNA reads TGTGCCAGCAGCTTGAGGGCTAGCGGACCCAATGAGCAGTTCTTC. It is translated as CASSLRASGPNEQFF. Full variable domain (rest looked up from reference TRBV7-2 and TRBJ2-1): GAGVSQSPSNKVTEKGKDVELRCDPISGHTALYWYRQSLGQGLEFLIYFQGNSAPDKSGLPSDRFSAERTGGSVSTLTIQRTQQEDSAVYLCASSLRASGPNEQFFGPGTRLTVL.

V usage is TRBV29-1 and J usage is TRBJ2-1; 10 nucleotides align to TRBD2. J lost 6 bases, V lost 5 bases, and 7 bases had no gene match. Germline values: CDR1 SQVTM, CDR2 ANQGSEA. This CDR3 comprises 14 residues. DNA of the CDR3: TGCAGCGTTTCAGGACTAGCGGAGATCAATGAGCAGTTCTTC. Its protein product is CSVSGLAEINEQFF.

This chain joins TRBV29-1 and TRBJ2-7; possibly TRBD1 for D (6 bases). CDR3 length equals 14 residues. Germline CDR1 and CDR2: SQVTM and ANQGSEA. V was trimmed by 4 bases and J by 4 bases, leaving 17 bases between them. The CDR3 reads CSVGMQLQGYEQYF. DNA of the CDR3: TGCAGCGTTGGTATGCAGTTACAGGGATACGAGCAGTACTTC.

A remark on this clone: A junction boundary mismatches the germline segment, possibly from a read error. The gene calls are TRBV14 and TRBJ2-2; 7 bases map to TRBD2. CDR1 and CDR2 from the germline V gene are SGHDN and FVKESK. The CDR3 is 14 amino acids. The CDR3 nucleotides are TGTGCCAGCAGCCAGAGCGGGAACGCCGGGGAGCTGTTTTTT. This sequence encodes CASSQSGNAGELFF. Drawing the rest from reference TRBV14 and TRBJ2-2, the complete variable domain is EAGVTQFPSHSVIEKGQTVTLRCDPISGHDNLYWYRRVMGKEIKFLLHFVKESKQDESGMPNNRFLAERTGGTYSTLKVQPAELEDSGVYFCASSQSGNAGELFFGEGSRLTVL.

This rearrangement joins TRBV11-2 to TRBJ1-1; 9 bases are shared with TRBD1. The V gene's germline CDR1 is SGHAT and CDR2 FQNNGV. V was pared by 5 bases and J by 2 bases, with 6 bases of the junction left unmatched. The CDR3 spans 15 residues. The CDR3 DNA follows: TGTGCCAGCAGCCCAGGGACAGGGATAAACACTGAAGCTTTCTTT. This codes for CASSPGTGINTEAFF.